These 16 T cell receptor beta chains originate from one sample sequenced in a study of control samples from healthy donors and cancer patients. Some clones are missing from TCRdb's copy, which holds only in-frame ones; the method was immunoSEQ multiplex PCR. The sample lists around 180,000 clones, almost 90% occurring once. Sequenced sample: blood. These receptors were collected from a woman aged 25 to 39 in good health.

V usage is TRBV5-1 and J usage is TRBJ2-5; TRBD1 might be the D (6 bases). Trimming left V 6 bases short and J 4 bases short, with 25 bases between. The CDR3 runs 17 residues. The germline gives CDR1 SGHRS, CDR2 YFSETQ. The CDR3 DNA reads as TGCGCCAGCACGGAGTGGGGGCGTTCGGAGAGTGGAGAGACCCAGTACTTC. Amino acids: CASTEWGRSESGETQYF.

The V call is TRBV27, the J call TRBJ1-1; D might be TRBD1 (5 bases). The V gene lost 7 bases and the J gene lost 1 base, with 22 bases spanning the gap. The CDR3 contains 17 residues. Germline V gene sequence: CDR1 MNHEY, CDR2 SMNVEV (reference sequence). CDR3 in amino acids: CASKGFTGPTGNTEAFF. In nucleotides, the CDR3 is TGTGCCAGCAAGGGTTTTACAGGACCTACGGGGAACACTGAAGCTTTCTTT.

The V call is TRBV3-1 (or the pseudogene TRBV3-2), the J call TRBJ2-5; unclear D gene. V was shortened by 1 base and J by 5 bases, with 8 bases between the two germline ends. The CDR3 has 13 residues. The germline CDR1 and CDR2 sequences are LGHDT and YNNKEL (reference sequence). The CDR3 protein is CASSQGPPETQYF. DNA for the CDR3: TGTGCCAGCAGCCAAGGCCCCCCGGAGACCCAGTACTTC.

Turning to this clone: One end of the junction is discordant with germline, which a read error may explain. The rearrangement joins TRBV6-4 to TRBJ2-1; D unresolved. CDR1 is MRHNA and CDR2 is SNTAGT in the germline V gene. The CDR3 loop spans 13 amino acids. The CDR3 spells CATSARVYNEQFF. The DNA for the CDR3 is TGTGCCACCAGTGCTCGGGTCTACAATGAGCAGTTCTTC.

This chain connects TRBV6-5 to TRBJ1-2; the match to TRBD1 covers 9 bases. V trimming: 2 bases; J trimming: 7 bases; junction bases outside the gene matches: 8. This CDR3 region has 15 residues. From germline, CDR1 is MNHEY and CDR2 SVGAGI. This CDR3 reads CASSYTQGTGLGYTF. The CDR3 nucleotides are TGTGCCAGCAGTTACACTCAAGGGACAGGGCTTGGCTACACCTTC.

CDR3 in amino acids: CASSPGGGHWNEQFF. The CDR3 nucleotides read TGTGCCAGCAGCCCCGGGGGGGGCCATTGGAATGAGCAGTTCTTC. J is TRBJ2-1 and V is TRBV7-9, with TRBD2 matching over 8 bases. V was clipped by 5 bases and J by 7 bases; unmatched bases: 10. Germline CDR1 is SEHNR and CDR2 is FQNEAQ (reference sequence). The CDR3 has 15 residues.

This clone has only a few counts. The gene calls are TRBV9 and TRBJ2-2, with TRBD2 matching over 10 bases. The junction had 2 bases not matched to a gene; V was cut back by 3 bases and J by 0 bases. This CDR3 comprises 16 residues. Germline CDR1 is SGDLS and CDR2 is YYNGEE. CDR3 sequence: CASSASGGPNTGELFF. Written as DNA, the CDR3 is TGTGCCAGCAGCGCTAGCGGGGGACCGAACACCGGGGAGCTGTTTTTT.

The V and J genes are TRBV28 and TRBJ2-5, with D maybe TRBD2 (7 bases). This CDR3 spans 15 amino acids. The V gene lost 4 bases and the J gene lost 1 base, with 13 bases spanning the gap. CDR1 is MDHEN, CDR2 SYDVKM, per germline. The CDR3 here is CASSSAGAFQETQYF. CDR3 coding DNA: TGTGCCAGCAGTTCCGCGGGGGCCTTCCAAGAGACCCAGTACTTC.

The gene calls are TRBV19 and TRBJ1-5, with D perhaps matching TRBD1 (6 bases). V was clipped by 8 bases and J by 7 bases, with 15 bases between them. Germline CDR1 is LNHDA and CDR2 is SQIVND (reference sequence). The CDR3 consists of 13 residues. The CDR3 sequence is CASGYRAGQPQHF. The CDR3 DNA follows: TGTGCCAGTGGATACAGGGCGGGGCAGCCCCAGCATTTT.

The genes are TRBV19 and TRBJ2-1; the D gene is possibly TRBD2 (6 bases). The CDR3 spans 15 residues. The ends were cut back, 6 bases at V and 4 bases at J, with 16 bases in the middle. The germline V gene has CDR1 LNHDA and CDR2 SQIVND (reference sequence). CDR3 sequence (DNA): TGTGCCAGTAGACCTACCGGGACTGGATACAATGAGCAGTTCTTC. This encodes CASRPTGTGYNEQFF. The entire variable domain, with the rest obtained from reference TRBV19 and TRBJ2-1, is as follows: DGGITQSPKYLFRKEGQNVTLSCEQNLNHDAMYWYRQDPGQGLRLIYYSQIVNDFQKGDIAEGYSVSREKKESFPLTVTSAQKNPTAFYLCASRPTGTGYNEQFFGPGTRLTVL.

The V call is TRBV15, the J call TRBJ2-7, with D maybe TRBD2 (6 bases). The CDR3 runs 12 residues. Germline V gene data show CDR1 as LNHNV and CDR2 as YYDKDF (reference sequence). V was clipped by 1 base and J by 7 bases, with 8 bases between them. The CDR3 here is CATSRAGEEQYF. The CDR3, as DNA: TGTGCCACCAGCAGAGCGGGGGAAGAGCAGTACTTC. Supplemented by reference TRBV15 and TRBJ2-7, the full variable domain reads DAMVIQNPRYQVTQFGKPVTLSCSQTLNHNVMYWYQQKSSQAPKLLFHYYDKDFNNEADTPDNFQSRRPNTSFCFLDIRSPGLGDTAMYLCATSRAGEEQYFGPGTRLTVT.

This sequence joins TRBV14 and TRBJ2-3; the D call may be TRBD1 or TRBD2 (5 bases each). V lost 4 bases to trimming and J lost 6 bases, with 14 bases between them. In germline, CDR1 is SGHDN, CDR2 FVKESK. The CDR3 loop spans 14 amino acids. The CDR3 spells CASSLLGVGDTQYF. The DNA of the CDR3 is TGTGCCAGCAGCCTTCTGGGGGTAGGTGATACGCAGTATTTT. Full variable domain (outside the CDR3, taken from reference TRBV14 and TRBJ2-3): EAGVTQFPSHSVIEKGQTVTLRCDPISGHDNLYWYRRVMGKEIKFLLHFVKESKQDESGMPNNRFLAERTGGTYSTLKVQPAELEDSGVYFCASSLLGVGDTQYFGPGTRLTVL.

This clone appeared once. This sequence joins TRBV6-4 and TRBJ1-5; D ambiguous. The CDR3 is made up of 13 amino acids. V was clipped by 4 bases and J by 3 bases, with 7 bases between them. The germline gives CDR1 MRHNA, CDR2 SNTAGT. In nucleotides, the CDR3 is TGTGCCAGCAGTGGACACCCCAATCAGCCCCAGCATTTT. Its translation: CASSGHPNQPQHF.

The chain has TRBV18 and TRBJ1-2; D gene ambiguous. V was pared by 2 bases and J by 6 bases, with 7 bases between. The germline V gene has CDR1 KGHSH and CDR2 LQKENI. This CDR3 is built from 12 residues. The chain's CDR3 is CASSPTGNGYTF. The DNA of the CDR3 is TGTGCCAGCTCACCAACGGGTAATGGCTACACCTTC.

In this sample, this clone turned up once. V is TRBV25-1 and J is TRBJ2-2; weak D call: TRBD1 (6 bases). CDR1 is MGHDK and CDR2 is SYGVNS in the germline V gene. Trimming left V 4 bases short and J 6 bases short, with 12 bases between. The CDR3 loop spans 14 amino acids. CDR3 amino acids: CASSAYRDAGELFF. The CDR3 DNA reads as TGTGCCAGCAGTGCCTACAGGGACGCCGGGGAGCTGTTTTTT.

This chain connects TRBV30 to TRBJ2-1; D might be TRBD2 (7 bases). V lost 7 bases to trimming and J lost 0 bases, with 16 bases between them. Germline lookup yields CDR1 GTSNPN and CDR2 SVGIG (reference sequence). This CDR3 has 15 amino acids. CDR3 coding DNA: TGTGCCTTAAACGGGGGGCAGAGCTCCTACAATGAGCAGTTCTTC. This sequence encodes CALNGGQSSYNEQFF. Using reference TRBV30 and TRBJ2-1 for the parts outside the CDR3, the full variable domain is SQTIHQWPATLVQPVGSPLSLECTVEGTSNPNLYWYRQAAGRGLQLLFYSVGIGQISSEVPQNLSASRPQDRQFILSSKKLLLSDSGFYLCALNGGQSSYNEQFFGPGTRLTVL.